These T cell receptor beta chains were read from a single sample in a study of regulatory T cells in long-lasting Graves disease. MiXCR, applied by TCRdb to the multiplex PCR reads, yields one record per CDR3 protein. This sample has roughly 560,000 distinct CDR3 sequences; 12% occur once, and the top ten carry approximately 9.6%. These data were also filed under a second study, of T cells in Graves' hyperthyroidism and ophthalmopathy.

The material sequenced was peripheral blood mononuclear cells (PBMCs), taken at new diagnosis, from a patient treated with antithyroid drugs. These receptors all stem from a woman in her thirties with Graves disease. Each CDR3 is given with its conserved first and last residue. The D gene is left open where the match is weak. The size of a clone is reported for some rows only, either as once, few or many, or as a class for expanded clones.

J gene: TRBJ2-1; clone size: many; D gene: NA; V gene: TRBV2; CDR3 DNA: TGTGCCAGCAGTAATTGGGTCCCGGAGCAGTTCTTC; CDR3 protein: CASSNWVPEQFF
J gene: TRBJ1-2; clone size: many; D gene: NA; V gene: TRBV2; CDR3 DNA: TGTGCCAGCAGACCGGACGGGAACTATGGCTACACCTTC; CDR3 protein: CASRPDGNYGYTF
J gene: TRBJ1-1; clone size: NA; D gene: NA; V gene: TRBV10-3; CDR3 DNA: TGTGCCATCAGGGGAGGAACAGGAGCTGAAGCTTTCTTT; CDR3 protein: CAIRGGTGAEAFF
J gene: TRBJ2-1; clone size: many; D gene: NA; V gene: TRBV2; CDR3 DNA: TGTGCCAGCAAAATACAAGGGTCCAACTACAATGAGCAGTTCTTC; CDR3 protein: CASKIQGSNYNEQFF
J gene: TRBJ1-1; clone size: many; D gene: NA; V gene: TRBV30; CDR3 DNA: TGTGCCTGGAGGTCGGCTGCAGGTAGTGTTGCTTTCTTT; CDR3 protein: CAWRSAAGSVAFF
J gene: TRBJ1-1; clone size: few; D gene: NA; V gene: TRBV7-9; CDR3 DNA: TGTGCCAGCAGCTTAGACGGAGACAAGAACACTGAAGCTTTCTTT; CDR3 protein: CASSLDGDKNTEAFF
J gene: TRBJ1-2; clone size: many; D gene: NA; V gene: TRBV7-2; CDR3 DNA: TGTGCCAGCAGCTTCCGTCAACTTGGCTACACCTTC; CDR3 protein: CASSFRQLGYTF
J gene: TRBJ1-2; clone size: NA; D gene: TRBD1; V gene: TRBV6-1; CDR3 DNA: TGTGCCAGCAGGGCAGGGGGCGCACGGGGCTACACCTTC; CDR3 protein: CASRAGGARGYTF
J gene: TRBJ2-1; clone size: many; D gene: TRBD2; V gene: TRBV29-1; CDR3 DNA: TGCAGCGTCAGACTAGCGCGGTCCTACAATGAGCAGTTCTTC; CDR3 protein: CSVRLARSYNEQFF
J gene: TRBJ2-5; clone size: few; D gene: TRBD2; V gene: TRBV7-6; CDR3 DNA: TGTGCCAGCAGCTCAAACCCACTAGCGCCCCAGTACTTC; CDR3 protein: CASSSNPLAPQYF
J gene: TRBJ2-1; clone size: many; D gene: NA; V gene: TRBV2; CDR3 DNA: TGTGCCAGCTCCTCCATGGGACGAAACAATGAGCAGTTCTTC; CDR3 protein: CASSSMGRNNEQFF
J gene: TRBJ2-1; clone size: many; D gene: TRBD2; V gene: TRBV11-2; CDR3 DNA: TGTGCCAGCAGCAGGGTCTACCGGGGGGATGAGCAGTTCTTC; CDR3 protein: CASSRVYRGDEQFF
J gene: TRBJ1-1; clone size: NA; D gene: NA; V gene: TRBV19; CDR3 DNA: TGTGCCAGTAGTATAGTCCGGGGGACTGAAGCTTTCTTT; CDR3 protein: CASSIVRGTEAFF
J gene: TRBJ1-2; clone size: many; D gene: NA; V gene: TRBV20-1; CDR3 DNA: TGCAGTGCGGTCCAGACAGCTAACTATGGCTACACCTTC; CDR3 protein: CSAVQTANYGYTF
J gene: TRBJ1-5; clone size: few; D gene: TRBD1; V gene: TRBV19; CDR3 DNA: TGTGCCAGTAGTTCCCGGGACAGGGGTCAGCCCCAGCATTTT; CDR3 protein: CASSSRDRGQPQHF
J gene: TRBJ2-4; clone size: many; D gene: TRBD2; V gene: TRBV12-3/TRBV12-4; CDR3 DNA: TGTGCCAGCAGTTTTCCGGGAGGGCCTAATAAAAACATTCAGTACTTC; CDR3 protein: CASSFPGGPNKNIQYF
J gene: TRBJ1-1; clone size: many; D gene: NA; V gene: TRBV2; CDR3 DNA: TGTGCCAGCAGCCGGGACTCTATAATGAACACTGAAGCTTTCTTT; CDR3 protein: CASSRDSIMNTEAFF
J gene: TRBJ2-5; clone size: many; D gene: NA; V gene: TRBV11-1; CDR3 DNA: TGTGCCAGCAGCTTATATCAAACGGGTATCGAGTACTTC; CDR3 protein: CASSLYQTGIEYF
J gene: TRBJ1-2; clone size: few; D gene: TRBD1; V gene: TRBV20-1; CDR3 DNA: TGCAGTGCCCGACAGGGTATGGGCTATGGCTACACCTTC; CDR3 protein: CSARQGMGYGYTF
J gene: TRBJ1-2; clone size: many; D gene: NA; V gene: TRBV30; CDR3 DNA: TGTGCCTGGAGTGTACTTCGGGGTGGAGGCTACACCTTC; CDR3 protein: CAWSVLRGGGYTF
J gene: TRBJ1-4; clone size: few; D gene: NA; V gene: TRBV6-2/TRBV6-3; CDR3 DNA: TGTGCCAGCAGCCCTCTCCGAAGGGTAGGCGGTGAAAAACTGTTTTTT; CDR3 protein: CASSPLRRVGGEKLFF
J gene: TRBJ1-6; clone size: many; D gene: NA; V gene: TRBV9; CDR3 DNA: TGTGCCAGCAGCGCACGGAACAGCCATTCACCCCTCCACTTT; CDR3 protein: CASSARNSHSPLHF
J gene: TRBJ2-2; clone size: many; D gene: TRBD2; V gene: TRBV19; CDR3 DNA: TGTGCCAGTAGTAGAACTAGCGGAGTCTACACCGGGGAGCTGTTTTTT; CDR3 protein: CASSRTSGVYTGELFF
J gene: TRBJ2-7; clone size: NA; D gene: TRBD1; V gene: TRBV7-3; CDR3 DNA: TGTGCCAGCAGCCCACAGGGGGGCGGCGAGCAGTACTTC; CDR3 protein: CASSPQGGGEQYF
J gene: TRBJ1-5; clone size: NA; D gene: NA; V gene: TRBV14; CDR3 DNA: TGTGCCAGCAGCCAAGGCTTTGCTCAGCCCCAGCATTTT; CDR3 protein: CASSQGFAQPQHF
J gene: TRBJ1-5; clone size: NA; D gene: NA; V gene: TRBV30; CDR3 DNA: TGTGCCTGGAGTGTACGGCAAGATCAGCCCCAGCATTTT; CDR3 protein: CAWSVRQDQPQHF
J gene: TRBJ1-6; clone size: many; D gene: NA; V gene: TRBV20-1; CDR3 DNA: TGCAGTGCTAGAGATGGGAGTAGGGTAACCCTCCACTTT; CDR3 protein: CSARDGSRVTLHF
J gene: TRBJ1-4; clone size: many; D gene: NA; V gene: TRBV30; CDR3 DNA: TGTGCCTGGACCCACGGGGTCTTAAGAGAAAAACTGTTTTTT; CDR3 protein: CAWTHGVLREKLFF
J gene: TRBJ1-5; clone size: many; D gene: NA; V gene: TRBV10-3; CDR3 DNA: TGTGCCATCAGTGAGAGTCGTGGCGGTAGCAATCAGCCCCAGCATTTT; CDR3 protein: CAISESRGGSNQPQHF
J gene: TRBJ2-7; clone size: many; D gene: NA; V gene: TRBV19; CDR3 DNA: TGTGCCAGTAGTACGTCGGACACCCGTCGGTACTTC; CDR3 protein: CASSTSDTRRYF
J gene: TRBJ2-1; clone size: NA; D gene: NA; V gene: TRBV5-1; CDR3 DNA: TGCGCCAGCAGCTTTCTGAGCGATGAGCAGTTCTTC; CDR3 protein: CASSFLSDEQFF
J gene: TRBJ2-1; clone size: many; D gene: NA; V gene: TRBV14; CDR3 DNA: TGTGCCAGCAGATCCTGGGGTTCCGATGAGCAGTTCTTC; CDR3 protein: CASRSWGSDEQFF
J gene: TRBJ1-1; clone size: NA; D gene: NA; V gene: TRBV25-1; CDR3 DNA: TGTGCCAGCAGTGAATATCTCCTCTTAGGTGGAGGGGGTAGAAACACTGAAGCTTTCTTT; CDR3 protein: CASSEYLLLGGGGRNTEAFF
J gene: TRBJ2-7; clone size: many; D gene: NA; V gene: TRBV20-1; CDR3 DNA: TGCAGTGCTAGTGAGGGTTACGAGCAGTACTTC; CDR3 protein: CSASEGYEQYF
J gene: TRBJ1-6; clone size: many; D gene: NA; V gene: TRBV12-3/TRBV12-4; CDR3 DNA: TGTGCCAGCAGTTTAGCGACAGGTTTAAATTCACCCCTCCACTTT; CDR3 protein: CASSLATGLNSPLHF
J gene: TRBJ2-3; clone size: few; D gene: NA; V gene: TRBV18; CDR3 DNA: TGTGCCAGCTCACCCCAGACAGCCACAGATACGCAGTATTTT; CDR3 protein: CASSPQTATDTQYF
J gene: TRBJ2-1; clone size: many; D gene: TRBD2; V gene: TRBV20-1; CDR3 DNA: TGCAGTGCTAGAGACCTAGCGGGAGGGCCGGTCGAGCAGTTCTTC; CDR3 protein: CSARDLAGGPVEQFF
J gene: TRBJ1-1; clone size: many; D gene: NA; V gene: TRBV20-1; CDR3 DNA: TGCAGTGCTAGGAAGGGGGGCGTGATCACTGAAGCTTTCTTT; CDR3 protein: CSARKGGVITEAFF
J gene: TRBJ2-6; clone size: many; D gene: TRBD1; V gene: TRBV29-1; CDR3 DNA: TGCAGCGTTGAACACTACCTCAGGGGGTCTGGGGCCAACGTCCTGACTTTC; CDR3 protein: CSVEHYLRGSGANVLTF
J gene: TRBJ1-1; clone size: many; D gene: NA; V gene: TRBV3-1; CDR3 DNA: TGTGCCAGCAGCCAATGGCAGGGATTTTCTGAAGCTTTCTTT; CDR3 protein: CASSQWQGFSEAFF
J gene: TRBJ1-3; clone size: many; D gene: NA; V gene: TRBV12-3/TRBV12-4; CDR3 DNA: TGTGCCAGCAGTTTCACAGGGAGGTCTGGAAACACCATATATTTT; CDR3 protein: CASSFTGRSGNTIYF
J gene: TRBJ2-3; clone size: few; D gene: NA; V gene: TRBV12-3/TRBV12-4; CDR3 DNA: TGTGCCAGCACCCCTCGGCATATGTCTGTCAAAGAGAGTGCAGATACGCAGTATTTT; CDR3 protein: CASTPRHMSVKESADTQYF
J gene: TRBJ2-7; clone size: NA; D gene: NA; V gene: TRBV19; CDR3 DNA: TGTGCCAGTAGTCCGTGGACGGCAAGCTCCTACGAGCAGTACTTC; CDR3 protein: CASSPWTASSYEQYF
J gene: TRBJ2-7; clone size: many; D gene: TRBD2; V gene: TRBV7-8; CDR3 DNA: TGTGCCAGCAGCTCCCCGGGGGGCGGGAGGATCGGCTCCTACGAGCAGTACTTC; CDR3 protein: CASSSPGGGRIGSYEQYF
J gene: TRBJ2-7; clone size: many; D gene: TRBD1; V gene: TRBV6-5; CDR3 DNA: TGTGCCAGCAGTTACTCCCGGGACAGGGGCTACGAGCAGTACTTC; CDR3 protein: CASSYSRDRGYEQYF
J gene: TRBJ1-2; clone size: NA; D gene: NA; V gene: TRBV12-3/TRBV12-4; CDR3 DNA: TGTGCCAGCAGCCGTCTTTTACAGAGTAAACCCAACTATGGCTACACCTTC; CDR3 protein: CASSRLLQSKPNYGYTF
J gene: TRBJ2-7; clone size: many; D gene: TRBD1; V gene: TRBV7-2; CDR3 DNA: TGTGCCAGCAGCTTCGGGACAGCTAGCTCCTACGAGCAGTACTTC; CDR3 protein: CASSFGTASSYEQYF
J gene: TRBJ2-1; clone size: few; D gene: TRBD2; V gene: TRBV6-2/TRBV6-3; CDR3 DNA: TGTGCCAGCAGTGCGAGACCGGGACTAGCGGGAGGTGAGCAGTTCTTC; CDR3 protein: CASSARPGLAGGEQFF
J gene: TRBJ2-7; clone size: many; D gene: NA; V gene: TRBV6-2/TRBV6-3; CDR3 DNA: TGTGCCAGCAATATCGTAACCTACGAGCAGTACTTC; CDR3 protein: CASNIVTYEQYF
J gene: TRBJ1-1; clone size: many; D gene: NA; V gene: TRBV7-2; CDR3 DNA: TGTGCCAGCAGCTGGGGGAACACTGAAGCTTTCTTT; CDR3 protein: CASSWGNTEAFF
J gene: TRBJ1-5; clone size: many; D gene: NA; V gene: TRBV28; CDR3 DNA: TGTGCCAGCGATAGGGGTGAGGGATCCAATCAGCCCCAGCATTTT; CDR3 protein: CASDRGEGSNQPQHF
J gene: TRBJ2-2; clone size: NA; D gene: TRBD1; V gene: TRBV18; CDR3 DNA: TGTGCCAGCTCACCCCAGGGGGCGCGGACCGGGGAGCTGGTTTTT; CDR3 protein: CASSPQGARTGELVF
J gene: TRBJ2-1; clone size: many; D gene: TRBD2; V gene: TRBV12-3/TRBV12-4; CDR3 DNA: TGTGCCAGCAGCCGTCGACTAGCGGGCAGCAATGAGCAGTTCTTC; CDR3 protein: CASSRRLAGSNEQFF
J gene: TRBJ2-1; clone size: many; D gene: NA; V gene: TRBV29-1; CDR3 DNA: TGCAGCGTTGTAGGCAGGCTCGTTGGTGAGCAGTTCTTC; CDR3 protein: CSVVGRLVGEQFF